The T cell receptor beta chain described here comes from a study of blood T cell repertoires in COVID-19. Overall study: Samples taken during acute and convalescent COVID-19 were collected in the United States, Italy and Spain. Sample material is recorded as cDNA or gDNA derived from T cells, B-cell-depleted T cells, or PBMCs.

The method was immunoSEQ multiplex PCR; TCRdb's version includes in-frame clones alone and lacks a portion of them. The repertoire has some 300,000 clones, around 90% of them found once; the top ten carry roughly 6.1%. Only one count was recorded for this clone. The germline V and J ends were trimmed by 0 bases and 7 bases, with 13 bases remaining between them. CDR1 is SGHKS and CDR2 is YYEKEE in the germline V gene (reference sequence). The CDR3 runs 15 residues. Seattle patient enrollment occurred during active infection, with longitudinal follow-up thereafter. The specimen sequenced was peripheral blood. This chain uses TRBV5-5 with TRBJ1-4, with D perhaps matching TRBD1 (5 bases). This TCR was sampled from a woman aged 50 to 65 with COVID-19, enrolled during active disease. Here the CDR3 reads CASSLVGQGSEKLFF. The CDR3, as DNA: TGTGCCAGCAGCTTGGTAGGTCAGGGTAGTGAAAAACTGTTTTTT. Supplemented by reference TRBV5-5 and TRBJ1-4, the full variable domain reads DAGVTQSPTHLIKTRGQQVTLRCSPISGHKSVSWYQQVLGQGPQFIFQYYEKEERGRGNFPDRFSARQFPNYSSELNVNALLLGDSALYLCASSLVGQGSEKLFFGSGTQLSVL.